One sample yielded the 15 T cell receptor beta chains listed below, sequenced in a study of OX40 agonist ivuxolimab in advanced cancers. Method: immunoSEQ multiplex PCR; TCRdb's copy keeps in-frame clones and lacks some. Here the sample spans approximately 71,000 clones, about 82% being singletons. The sequencing here drew on CD4+ or CD8+ T cells sorted from blood, taken in a trial of the OX40 agonist ivuxolimab. The origin of the receptors is an adult with an advanced solid tumor such as melanoma, head and neck, liver or kidney cancer.

The genes are TRBV5-1 and TRBJ1-1, with D possibly TRBD1 on 5 matching bases. The germline CDR1 and CDR2 sequences are SGHRS and YFSETQ. CDR3 length equals 16 residues. Trimming took off 0 bases at V and 5 bases at J, with 17 bases between the two ends. The CDR3: CASSLGRLSEGTEAFF. As DNA, the CDR3 is TGCGCCAGCAGCTTGGGGAGACTATCGGAGGGGACTGAAGCTTTCTTT.

The J gene is TRBJ1-5, the V gene TRBV18, with TRBD1 as a possible D gene (5 bases). V was shortened by 3 bases and J by 2 bases, with 14 bases between the two germline ends. Germline-derived CDR1 and CDR2 are KGHSH and LQKENI. The CDR3 extends over 16 amino acids. The CDR3 loop is CASSPVREVGNQPQHF. Here the CDR3 DNA reads TGTGCCAGCTCACCCGTCAGGGAAGTGGGCAATCAGCCCCAGCATTTT.

The chain uses TRBV20-1 and TRBJ1-1; D gene ambiguous. V was trimmed by 4 bases and J by 1 base, leaving 4 bases between them. The CDR3 runs to 11 residues. Germline V gives CDR1 DFQATT, CDR2 SNEGSKA (reference sequence). The CDR3: CSAKQNTEAFF. Here the CDR3 DNA reads TGCAGTGCTAAGCAGAACACTGAAGCTTTCTTT.

This rearrangement joins TRBV10-3 to TRBJ2-1, with TRBD2 identical over 14 bases. CDR3 size: 13 residues. The germline V gene encodes CDR1 ENHRY and CDR2 SYGVKD. V dropped 9 bases and J dropped 9; count of bases not matched to a gene: 4. CDR3: CAMGGLAGAEQFF. CDR3 sequence (DNA): TGTGCCATGGGGGGACTAGCGGGAGCTGAGCAGTTCTTC.

The chain joins TRBV19 to TRBJ1-5, with D unclear. This CDR3 contains 14 residues. CDR1 is LNHDA, CDR2 SQIVND, per germline (reference sequence). The V end was cut by 3 bases, the J end by 6 bases, with 12 bases between. The CDR3 bases are TGTGCCAGTAGTATTCTGGCCCCGGGTCAGCCCCAGCATTTT. This translates into CASSILAPGQPQHF.

The chain links TRBV28 to TRBJ1-2; 8 bases are shared with TRBD1. The CDR3 has 14 residues. Germline CDR1 is MDHEN and CDR2 is SYDVKM. J gave up 7 bases and V 6 bases, and 10 bases lay outside the gene matches. The CDR3 is CASSSGQGALGYTF. CDR3 bases: TGTGCCAGCAGCTCAGGGCAGGGGGCGCTTGGCTACACCTTC.

There are a few counts of this clone. The V gene is TRBV7-3, the J gene TRBJ1-5; 8 bases map to TRBD1. The trim removed 4 bases at V and 2 bases at J, leaving 10 bases unmatched. The CDR3 loop spans 17 amino acids. Germline loops: CDR1 SGHTA, CDR2 FQGTGA. The CDR3 region has the DNA TGTGCCAGCAGCTACACGGCGGCAGGGGGCGGCAATCAGCCCCAGCATTTT. This translates into CASSYTAAGGGNQPQHF.

This chain joins TRBV5-1 and TRBJ2-5; 8 bases line up with TRBD1. Germline V lookup: CDR1 SGHRS, CDR2 YFSETQ. The CDR3 has 14 residues. Germline trimming cut 3 bases from V and 4 bases from J; bases unmatched to any gene: 5. The DNA for the CDR3 is TGCGCCAGCAGCTCTCGGACAGGGATAGAGACCCAGTACTTC. The encoded protein is CASSSRTGIETQYF.

The chain joins TRBV28 to TRBJ2-7, with 7 bases matching TRBD2. The germline V gene encodes CDR1 MDHEN and CDR2 SYDVKM. The CDR3 contains 15 residues. The V gene end was trimmed by 3 bases and the J gene end by 6 bases; junction bases not matched to a gene: 11. In DNA form, the CDR3 reads TGTGCCAGCAGTTTGCCCGCCGCGGGAGCAGGCGAGCAGTACTTC. Its translation is CASSLPAAGAGEQYF.

CDR3 sequence reads: CASRNPSPSTDTQYF. The CDR3 region has the DNA TGTGCCAGCAGGAACCCTAGCCCCAGCACAGATACGCAGTATTTT. J is TRBJ2-3 and V is TRBV7-9; D possibly corresponds to TRBD2 (5 bases). Germline CDR1 SEHNR, CDR2 FQNEAQ (reference sequence). The V and J ends lost 6 bases and 0 bases respectively, with 13 bases between them. The CDR3 runs to 15 residues.

The V gene is TRBV5-1, the J gene TRBJ1-2; D might be TRBD1 (6 bases). Germline V gene sequence: CDR1 SGHRS, CDR2 YFSETQ. The germline V and J ends were trimmed by 0 bases and 1 base, with 7 bases remaining between them. There are 14 residues in the CDR3. CDR3 protein: CASSLGQDNYGYTF. CDR3 in DNA: TGCGCCAGCAGCTTGGGACAGGATAACTATGGCTACACCTTC.

This chain connects TRBV30 to TRBJ1-3, with D possibly being TRBD1 (6 bases). The CDR3 covers 15 residues. Germline loops: CDR1 GTSNPN, CDR2 SVGIG (reference sequence). V lost 3 bases and J lost 0, with 12 bases in between. CDR3: CAWSDTGLSGNTIYF. The CDR3 DNA is TGTGCCTGGAGCGACACAGGGCTCTCTGGAAACACCATATATTTT.

In its sample, this clone was seen once. This chain uses TRBV5-1 with TRBJ1-1; the match to TRBD1 covers 10 bases. After removal of 4 bases from V and 5 bases from J, the junction contained 5 bases not matched to a gene. The length of the CDR3 is 14 residues. The germline V gene has CDR1 SGHRS and CDR2 YFSETQ. Here the CDR3 reads CASSRQGAQTEAFF. The CDR3 DNA sequence: TGCGCCAGCAGCCGACAGGGGGCTCAGACTGAAGCTTTCTTT.

The chain is built from TRBV6-5 and TRBJ2-7; no reliable D call. Germline CDR1 and CDR2: MNHEY and SVGAGI. Trimming took 2 bases from V and 4 from J, leaving 9 bases between them. CDR3 size: 13 residues. CDR3 sequence (DNA): TGTGCCAGCAGTTACGGCGGTAATTACGAGCAGTACTTC. Amino acid sequence: CASSYGGNYEQYF.

The CDR3 loop reads CSAGGGYGYTF. CDR3 DNA: TGCAGTGCTGGGGGGGGCTATGGCTACACCTTC. The chain couples TRBV20-1 to TRBJ1-2; perhaps TRBD1 as D (5 bases). CDR1 DFQATT and CDR2 SNEGSKA come from the germline V gene (reference sequence). V was trimmed by 5 bases and J by 4 bases, leaving 8 bases between them. The CDR3 runs 11 residues.